Presented here are 14 T cell receptor beta chains from one specimen sequenced in a study of blood T cell repertoires in COVID-19. Sequencing used immunoSEQ multiplex PCR; TCRdb keeps in-frame clones, though not all of them. The table includes some 340,000 clones, roughly four fifths detected once. The sample consisted of PBMCs or T cells enriched from blood (not recorded which). These TCRs come from a woman aged 45-65 years who had recovered from COVID-19.

V and J are TRBV19 and TRBJ2-7, with a weak D call TRBD1 (7 bases). V lost 5 bases and J lost 3, with 11 bases in between. Germline assignment: CDR1 LNHDA and CDR2 SQIVND (reference sequence). The CDR3 consists of 13 residues. Here the CDR3 DNA reads TGTGCCAGTAGTTTGCAGGGGGGCTACGAGCAGTACTTC. It codes for CASSLQGGYEQYF.

The rearrangement links TRBV9 to TRBJ1-1; no definite D call. Per germline, CDR1 SGDLS and CDR2 YYNGEE. The ends were cut back, 0 bases at V and 1 base at J, with 13 bases in the middle. The CDR3 extends over 16 amino acids. Here the CDR3 reads CASSVGEGGWNTEAFF. The CDR3 bases are TGTGCCAGCAGCGTAGGGGAGGGAGGTTGGAACACTGAAGCTTTCTTT.

The V and J genes are TRBV5-1 and TRBJ2-3, with a tentative D call TRBD2 (5 bases). The CDR3 runs 13 residues. Germline loops: CDR1 SGHRS, CDR2 YFSETQ. V was pared by 6 bases and J by 4 bases, with 12 bases between. Written as DNA, the CDR3 is TGCGCCAGCACTACGGGAATTTCAGATACGCAGTATTTT. Its protein is CASTTGISDTQYF.

The V call is TRBV2, the J call TRBJ2-3; 13 bases align to TRBD2. The junction had 15 bases not matched to a gene; V was cut back by 6 bases and J by 6 bases. This CDR3 spans 18 amino acids. From germline, CDR1 is SNHLY and CDR2 FYNNEI. CDR3 sequence: CASSQRIGTSGAGDTQYF. The CDR3 nucleotides read TGTGCCAGCAGCCAAAGGATCGGGACTAGCGGGGCAGGGGATACGCAGTATTTT.

This clone was found a few times. The rearrangement uses TRBV7-9 and TRBJ2-5; D not certain. With 2 bases removed from V and 5 bases from J, the gap between germline ends came to 12 bases. CDR1 and CDR2 from the germline V gene are SEHNR and FQNEAQ (reference sequence). CDR3 length: 14 residues. This CDR3 is CASSLLQAGETQYF. As DNA, the CDR3 is TGTGCCAGCAGCTTACTCCAGGCTGGGGAGACCCAGTACTTC.

V is TRBV5-1 and J is TRBJ1-2; D might be TRBD1 (6 bases). V lost 0 bases to trimming and J lost 0 bases, with 12 bases between them. CDR3 size: 16 residues. CDR1 SGHRS and CDR2 YFSETQ come from the germline V gene. This CDR3 is CASSLALTGANYGYTF. CDR3 DNA: TGCGCCAGCAGCTTGGCCTTGACAGGAGCTAACTATGGCTACACCTTC.

This sequence joins TRBV10-3 and TRBJ1-5; possible D gene TRBD1, 5 bases. The CDR3 has 14 amino acids. V lost 4 bases, J lost 6 bases, and 13 bases lay in between. In germline, CDR1 is ENHRY, CDR2 SYGVKD. The CDR3 loop reads CAISGGGEGQPQHF. CDR3 in DNA: TGTGCCATCAGTGGGGGCGGGGAGGGTCAGCCCCAGCATTTT.

This rearrangement joins TRBV19 to TRBJ2-1, with 8 bases that match TRBD1. V dropped 6 bases and J dropped 0; count of bases not matched to a gene: 7. Looked up from germline, CDR1 is LNHDA and CDR2 is SQIVND (reference sequence). The CDR3 runs to 16 residues. CDR3 DNA sequence: TGTGCCAGTAGCGGGACAGGCTTAAGCTCCTACAATGAGCAGTTCTTC. This encodes CASSGTGLSSYNEQFF.

The chain uses TRBV7-9 and TRBJ1-2; TRBD1 is a possible D gene (5 bases). Germline V lookup: CDR1 SEHNR, CDR2 FQNEAQ (reference sequence). The length of the CDR3 is 13 residues. Trimming shortened V by 3 bases and J by 4 bases, and 9 bases separated the two germline ends. This CDR3 reads CASSFDSPYGYTF. CDR3 nucleotide sequence: TGTGCCAGCAGCTTCGACAGTCCCTATGGCTACACCTTC.

The rearrangement uses TRBV27 and TRBJ1-1; maybe TRBD1 (6 bases). Trimming left V 8 bases short and J 4 bases short, with 11 bases between. This CDR3 is built from 12 residues. Looked up from germline, CDR1 is MNHEY and CDR2 is SMNVEV (reference sequence). CDR3 protein: CASRRGGTEAFF. The CDR3 coding sequence is TGTGCCAGCCGTAGGGGGGGCACTGAAGCTTTCTTT.

The chain has TRBV19 and TRBJ1-1; D is perhaps TRBD1 (5 bases). Trimming took 7 bases from V and 4 from J, leaving 19 bases between them. The CDR3 is made up of 15 amino acids. Germline V gives CDR1 LNHDA, CDR2 SQIVND (reference sequence). The CDR3 reads CASINSGRGRTEAFF. As DNA, the CDR3 is TGTGCCAGTATTAATTCTGGGCGGGGACGCACTGAAGCTTTCTTT.

This rearrangement joins TRBV10-3 to TRBJ1-2; 12 bases are shared with TRBD1. CDR3 size: 14 residues. Germline CDR1 and CDR2: ENHRY and SYGVKD. V trimming: 6 bases; J trimming: 7 bases; junction bases outside the gene matches: 6. Written as DNA, the CDR3 is TGTGCCATCAGCCCGGGACAGGGGGCCAGTGGCTACACCTTC. The encoded protein is CAISPGQGASGYTF.

V and J are TRBV4-3 and TRBJ1-2; D perhaps matches TRBD1 (6 bases). Germline V gene data show CDR1 as LGHNA and CDR2 as YSLEER. This CDR3 is built from 16 residues. The V end was cut by 0 bases, the J end by 8 bases, with 19 bases between. This chain's CDR3 is CASSQDLGRGGEGYTF. CDR3 nucleotides: TGCGCCAGCAGCCAAGATCTGGGCAGGGGCGGTGAGGGCTACACCTTC.

This chain joins TRBV6-5 and TRBJ2-7, with 8 bases aligning to TRBD1. CDR3 size: 13 residues. Germline CDR1 is MNHEY and CDR2 is SVGAGI. Unmatched junction bases numbered 4, after V lost 7 bases and J lost 2 bases. The CDR3 DNA reads TGTGCCAGCAAGGGGACAGGCGCCTACGAGCAGTACTTC. It yields the protein CASKGTGAYEQYF.